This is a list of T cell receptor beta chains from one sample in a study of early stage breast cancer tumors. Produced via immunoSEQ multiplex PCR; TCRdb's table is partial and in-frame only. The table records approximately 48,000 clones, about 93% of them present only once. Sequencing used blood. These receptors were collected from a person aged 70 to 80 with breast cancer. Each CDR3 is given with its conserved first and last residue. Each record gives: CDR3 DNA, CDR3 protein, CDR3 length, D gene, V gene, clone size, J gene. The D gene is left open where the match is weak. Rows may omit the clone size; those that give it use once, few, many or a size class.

TGTGCCAGTAACACAACCCCCGGGGGGCTTCAGCCCCAGCATTTT CASNTTPGGLQPQHF 15 - TRBV19 few TRBJ1-5
TGCGCCAGCAGCCCGGTCGGGGGATCTGAAGCTTTCTTT CASSPVGGSEAFF 13 - TRBV5-1 - TRBJ1-1
TGTGCCAGCAGCTTGACGAGAAACAGGGGGTACAATTCACCCCTCCACTTT CASSLTRNRGYNSPLHF 17 TRBD1 TRBV5-6 - TRBJ1-6
TGTGCCAGCAGTTTATCAGGGGTAGGGATCCCCGGCGACACTGAAGCTTTCTTT CASSLSGVGIPGDTEAFF 18 - TRBV28 - TRBJ1-1
TGTGCCAGCAGTGAAGGGGGCGCAAACACTGAAGCTTTCTTT CASSEGGANTEAFF 14 - TRBV6-1 - TRBJ1-1
TGTGCCAGCAGCTTACGCACCCGGGATTTGGACACCGGGGAGCTGTTTTTT CASSLRTRDLDTGELFF 17 - TRBV11-2 - TRBJ2-2
TGTGCCAGTAGAGGCCTCCCCGGGACAGGGGGCGAGAATCAGCCCCAGCATTTT CASRGLPGTGGENQPQHF 18 TRBD1 TRBV19 - TRBJ1-5
TGTGCCTGGAGTTACCACGGGACAGGGGTTTCACAGCCCCAGCATTTT CAWSYHGTGVSQPQHF 16 TRBD1 TRBV30 - TRBJ1-5
TGTGCCAGCAGCGTAGCTAGGGGGGGGGAGAACACCGGGGAGCTGTTTTTT CASSVARGGENTGELFF 17 - TRBV9 - TRBJ2-2
TGTGCCAGCAGCTTACAAGGGGGCCGGGCCCTGACTTTT CASSLQGGRALTF 13 TRBD1 TRBV9 - TRBJ2-3
TGTGCCAGCAGCTGGGGACTAGCGGGGAACACCGGGGAGCTGTTTTTT CASSWGLAGNTGELFF 16 TRBD2 TRBV11-3 - TRBJ2-2
TGTGCCTGGAGTCTTGCTAGGAACACTGAAGCTTTCTTT CAWSLARNTEAFF 13 - TRBV30 - TRBJ1-1
TGTGCCAGCAGCTCGTTAGCGGGTGCGCGGGAGCAGTACTTC CASSSLAGAREQYF 14 TRBD2 TRBV11-2 - TRBJ2-7
TGTGCCAGCAGACGTACGGGGAGGCACGAGCAGTACTTC CASRRTGRHEQYF 13 - TRBV11-2 - TRBJ2-7
TGTGCCAGCAGCCTGGATCGGGGGGTTACTAACTATGGCTACACCTTC CASSLDRGVTNYGYTF 16 - TRBV7-2 - TRBJ1-2
TGTGCCAGCAGCACCCGGGGGTATACGCAGTATTTT CASSTRGYTQYF 12 - TRBV11-2 - TRBJ2-3
TGCGCCAGCAGCCCCGACAGAAATGAGCAGTTCTTC CASSPDRNEQFF 12 - TRBV5-1 - TRBJ2-1
TGCGCCAGCAGCCAGAGAGGGGGGACAGGCTGGATGAACACCATATATTTT CASSQRGGTGWMNTIYF 17 TRBD1 TRBV4-3 - TRBJ1-3
TGTGCCAGCAGAACCCGGCTCGGGGTTACGCAGTATTTT CASRTRLGVTQYF 13 - TRBV27 - TRBJ2-3
TGTGCCAGCAGCGTACAGGATATGAACACTGAAGCTTTCTTT CASSVQDMNTEAFF 14 - TRBV9 - TRBJ1-1
TGTGCCAGCAGCTTGGGCGGGGGGCTGGCCAAAAACATTCAGTACTTC CASSLGGGLAKNIQYF 16 TRBD2 TRBV5-4 - TRBJ2-4
TGTGCCAGCAGTTTTTCGGGGTCCACCTACAATGAGCAGTTCTTC CASSFSGSTYNEQFF 15 - TRBV7-9 - TRBJ2-1
TGCAGCGCCTCCGGGGGGCTGAATCAGCCCCAGCATTTT CSASGGLNQPQHF 13 - TRBV29-1 - TRBJ1-5
TGTGCCTGGTCGACAGGGGGCTTCCCAGATACGCAGTATTTT CAWSTGGFPDTQYF 14 TRBD1 TRBV30 - TRBJ2-3
TGTGCCAGCAGCCAACAGGGCTACGAGCAGTACTTC CASSQQGYEQYF 12 - TRBV7-2 - TRBJ2-7
TGTGCCAGCAACGGTGGCACAGGGTTCAGGGCTTTCTTT CASNGGTGFRAFF 13 - TRBV27 - TRBJ1-1
TGTGCCAGCGGACAGGGGAATTCACCCCTCCACTTT CASGQGNSPLHF 12 TRBD1 TRBV6-5 - TRBJ1-6
TGTGCCAGCTCACCGCAGGGGCGCGGCACTGAAGCTTTCTTT CASSPQGRGTEAFF 14 - TRBV18 - TRBJ1-1
TGTGCCAGCGTGTCTAGCGGGGGGGTGGGCACAGATACGCAGTATTTT CASVSSGGVGTDTQYF 16 TRBD2 TRBV6-6 - TRBJ2-3
TGTGCCAGCAGGGGAAAACGGACAGGAAAACCTGGTGACTATGGCTACACCTTC CASRGKRTGKPGDYGYTF 18 TRBD1 TRBV27 - TRBJ1-2
TGTGCCTGGAGGAGGTCGGTGAATGAAAAACTGTTTTTT CAWRRSVNEKLFF 13 - TRBV30 - TRBJ1-4